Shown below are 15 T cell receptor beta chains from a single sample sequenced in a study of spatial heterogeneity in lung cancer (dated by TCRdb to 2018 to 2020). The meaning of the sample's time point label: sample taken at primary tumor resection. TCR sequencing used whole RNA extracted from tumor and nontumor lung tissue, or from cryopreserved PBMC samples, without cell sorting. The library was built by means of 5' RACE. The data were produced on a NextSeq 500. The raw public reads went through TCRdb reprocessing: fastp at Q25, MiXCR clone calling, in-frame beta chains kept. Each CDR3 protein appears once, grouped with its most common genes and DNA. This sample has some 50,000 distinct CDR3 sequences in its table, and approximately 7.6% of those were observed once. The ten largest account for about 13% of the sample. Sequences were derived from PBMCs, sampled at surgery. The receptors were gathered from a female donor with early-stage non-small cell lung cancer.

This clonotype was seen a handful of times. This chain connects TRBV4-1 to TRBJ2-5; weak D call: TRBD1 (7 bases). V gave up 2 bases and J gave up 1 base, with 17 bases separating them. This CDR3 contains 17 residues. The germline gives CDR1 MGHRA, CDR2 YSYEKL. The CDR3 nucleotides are TGCGCCAGCAGCCAAATAGCAGGGGGGCCCCTCCAAGAGACCCAGTACTTC. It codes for CASSQIAGGPLQETQYF.

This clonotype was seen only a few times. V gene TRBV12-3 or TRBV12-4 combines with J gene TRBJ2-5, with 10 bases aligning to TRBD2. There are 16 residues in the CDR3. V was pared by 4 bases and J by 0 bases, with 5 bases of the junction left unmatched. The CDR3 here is CASSSWTSGDQETQYF. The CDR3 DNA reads TGTGCCAGCAGTTCCTGGACTAGCGGAGACCAAGAGACCCAGTACTTC.

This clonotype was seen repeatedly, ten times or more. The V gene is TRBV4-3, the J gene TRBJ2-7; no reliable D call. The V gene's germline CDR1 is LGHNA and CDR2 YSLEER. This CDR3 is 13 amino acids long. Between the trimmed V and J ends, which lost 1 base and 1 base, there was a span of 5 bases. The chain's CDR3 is CASSQAVSYEQYF. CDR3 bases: TGCGCCAGCAGCCAAGCGGTGTCCTACGAGCAGTACTTC.

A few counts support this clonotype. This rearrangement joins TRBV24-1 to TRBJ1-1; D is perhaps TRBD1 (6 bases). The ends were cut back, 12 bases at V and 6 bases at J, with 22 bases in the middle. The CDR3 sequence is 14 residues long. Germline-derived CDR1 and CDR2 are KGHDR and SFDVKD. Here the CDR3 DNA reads TGTGCCGCCGGGACCGGCAGGGGCGAGTCTGAAGCTTTCTTT. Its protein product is CAAGTGRGESEAFF.

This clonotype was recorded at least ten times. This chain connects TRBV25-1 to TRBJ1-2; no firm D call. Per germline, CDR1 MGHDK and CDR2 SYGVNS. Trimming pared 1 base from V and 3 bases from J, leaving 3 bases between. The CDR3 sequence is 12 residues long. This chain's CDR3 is CASSESDYGYTF. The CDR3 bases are TGTGCCAGCAGTGAATCAGACTATGGCTACACCTTC.

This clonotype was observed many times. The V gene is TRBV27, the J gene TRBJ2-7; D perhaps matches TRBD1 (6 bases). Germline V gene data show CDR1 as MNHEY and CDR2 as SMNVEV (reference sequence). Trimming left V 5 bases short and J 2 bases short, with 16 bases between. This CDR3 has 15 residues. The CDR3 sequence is CASSPTQGPPYEQYF. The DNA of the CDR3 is TGTGCCAGCAGTCCGACCCAGGGGCCCCCCTACGAGCAGTACTTC.

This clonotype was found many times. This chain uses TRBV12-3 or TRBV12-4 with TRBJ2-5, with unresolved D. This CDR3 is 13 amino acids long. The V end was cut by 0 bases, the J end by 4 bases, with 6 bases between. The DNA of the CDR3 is TGTGCCAGCAGTTTAGCGAACGGAGAGACCCAGTACTTC. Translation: CASSLANGETQYF.

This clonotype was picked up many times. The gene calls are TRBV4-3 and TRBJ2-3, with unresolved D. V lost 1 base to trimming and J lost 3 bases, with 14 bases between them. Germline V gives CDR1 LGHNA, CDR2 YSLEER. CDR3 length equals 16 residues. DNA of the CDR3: TGCGCCAGCAGCCAAGCCCCCGCCCCAGAAACAGATACGCAGTATTTT. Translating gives CASSQAPAPETDTQYF.

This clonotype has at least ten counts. CDR3 region: CASSTTGGIGYTF. CDR3 sequence (DNA): TGTGCCAGCAGTACTACAGGGGGTATAGGCTACACCTTC. The V and J genes are TRBV28 and TRBJ1-2, with TRBD1 identical over 8 bases. In germline, CDR1 is MDHEN, CDR2 SYDVKM. With 5 bases clipped from V and 8 bases from J, the junction kept 7 bases outside the gene matches. CDR3 length: 13 residues.

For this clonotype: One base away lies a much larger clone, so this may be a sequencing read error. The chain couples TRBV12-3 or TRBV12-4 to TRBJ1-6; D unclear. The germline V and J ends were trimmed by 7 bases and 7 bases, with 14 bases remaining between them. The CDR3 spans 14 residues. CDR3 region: CASMDRQHNSPLHF. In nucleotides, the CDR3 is TGTGCCAGCATGGATCGGCAGCACAATTCACCCCTCCACTTT.

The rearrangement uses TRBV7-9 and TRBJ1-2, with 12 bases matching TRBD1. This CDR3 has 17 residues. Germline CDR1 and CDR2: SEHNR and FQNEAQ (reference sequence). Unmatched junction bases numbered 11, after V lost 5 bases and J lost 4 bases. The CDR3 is CASSSSRDRGPGYGYTF. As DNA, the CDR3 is TGTGCCAGCAGCAGCTCCCGGGACAGGGGGCCTGGCTATGGCTACACCTTC.

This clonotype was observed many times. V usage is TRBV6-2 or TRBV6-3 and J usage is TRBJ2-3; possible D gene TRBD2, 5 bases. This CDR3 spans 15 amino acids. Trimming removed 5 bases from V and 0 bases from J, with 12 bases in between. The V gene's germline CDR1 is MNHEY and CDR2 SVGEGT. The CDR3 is CASSKQAESTDTQYF. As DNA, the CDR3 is TGTGCCAGCAGTAAACAAGCGGAGAGCACAGATACGCAGTATTTT.

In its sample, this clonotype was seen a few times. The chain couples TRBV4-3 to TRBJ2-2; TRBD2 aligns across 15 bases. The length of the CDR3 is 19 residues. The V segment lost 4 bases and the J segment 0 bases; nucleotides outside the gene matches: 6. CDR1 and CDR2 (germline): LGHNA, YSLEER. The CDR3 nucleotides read TGCGCCAGCAGCCCGGGACTAGCGGGGGGCAAAACGAACACCGGGGAGCTGTTTTTT. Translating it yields CASSPGLAGGKTNTGELFF.

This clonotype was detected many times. The CDR3 here is CASSGLRDLYNEQFF. The CDR3 nucleotides are TGTGCCAGCAGTGGTCTCAGGGACCTCTACAATGAGCAGTTCTTC. This chain uses TRBV2 with TRBJ2-1; the D call may be TRBD1 or TRBD2 (5 bases each). The germline V gene encodes CDR1 SNHLY and CDR2 FYNNEI. V was trimmed by 4 bases and J by 3 bases, leaving 13 bases between them. This CDR3 region has 15 residues.

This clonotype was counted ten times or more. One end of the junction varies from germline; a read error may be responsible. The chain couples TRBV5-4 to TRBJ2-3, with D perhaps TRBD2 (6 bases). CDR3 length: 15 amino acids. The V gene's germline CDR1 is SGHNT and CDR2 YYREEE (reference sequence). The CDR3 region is CASSLGLGGADTQYF. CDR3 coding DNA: TGTGCCAGCAGTTTGGGCCTAGGCGGGGCGGATACGCAGTATTTT.